The entry below describes one T cell receptor (beta chain). Assay: immunoSEQ multiplex PCR; the TCRdb copy retains only in-frame clones and omits some. The sample carries about 80,000 clones, 70% to 90% recorded once. The sample originates from a study of T cell changes during pregnancy in multiple sclerosis. The CDR3 spans 14 residues. V lost 6 bases, J lost 2 bases, and 7 bases stayed unmatched. Germline CDR1 reads SGHKS; CDR2 reads YYEKEE (reference sequence). This TCR derives from a female donor with multiple sclerosis, enrolled in a pregnancy study. The chain is built from TRBV5-5 and TRBJ2-5; 7 bases map to TRBD1. The sample consisted of peripheral blood, taken before pregnancy. Here the CDR3 reads CASTKTGNQETQYF. The DNA of the CDR3 is TGTGCCAGCACGAAGACAGGGAATCAAGAGACCCAGTACTTC.